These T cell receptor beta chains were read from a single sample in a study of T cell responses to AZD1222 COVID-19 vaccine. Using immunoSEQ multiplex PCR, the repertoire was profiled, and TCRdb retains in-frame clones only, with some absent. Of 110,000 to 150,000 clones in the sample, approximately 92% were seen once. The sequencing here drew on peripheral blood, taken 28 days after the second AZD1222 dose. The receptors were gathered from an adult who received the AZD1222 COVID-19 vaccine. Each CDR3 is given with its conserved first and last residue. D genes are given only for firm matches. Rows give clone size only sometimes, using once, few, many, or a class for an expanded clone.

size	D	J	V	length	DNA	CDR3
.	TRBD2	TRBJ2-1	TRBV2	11	TGTGCCAAACTAGCGGGGGATGAGCAGTTCTTC	CAKLAGDEQFF
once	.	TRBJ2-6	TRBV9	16	TGTGCCAGCAGCGAGGGGTTTTACTCTGGGGCCAACGTCCTGACTTTC	CASSEGFYSGANVLTF
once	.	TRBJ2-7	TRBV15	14	TGTGCCACCAGCAGAGGCCAGGCCGCCTACGAGCAGTACTTC	CATSRGQAAYEQYF
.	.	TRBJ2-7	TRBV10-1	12	TGCGCCAGCAGTGAAAGACAAGGCGAGCAGTACTTC	CASSERQGEQYF
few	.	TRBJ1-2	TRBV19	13	TGTGCCAGTAGTATAGGACCTTCATATGGCTACACCTTC	CASSIGPSYGYTF
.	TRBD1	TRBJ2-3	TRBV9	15	TGTGCCAGCAGCGTAGGACAGGGGGCATTAGATACGCAGTATTTT	CASSVGQGALDTQYF
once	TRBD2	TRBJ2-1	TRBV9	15	TGTGCCAGCAGCCCCCGGCCCCGGACTAGCTTTGAGCAGTTCTTC	CASSPRPRTSFEQFF
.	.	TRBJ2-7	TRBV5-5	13	TGTGCCAGCAGCTTGGCCTTGGGCCCCGAGCAGTACTTC	CASSLALGPEQYF
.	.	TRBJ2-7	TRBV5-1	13	TGCGCCAGCAGCTTGGTCACTGCCGGCGAGCAGTACTTC	CASSLVTAGEQYF
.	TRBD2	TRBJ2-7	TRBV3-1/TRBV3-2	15	TGTGCCAGCAGCGAACTAGCGGGAGGTCTCGGCGAGCAGTACTTC	CASSELAGGLGEQYF
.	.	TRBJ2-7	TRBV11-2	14	TGTGCCAGCAGCTTAGTAACCCCGGAGGGCGAGCAGTACTTC	CASSLVTPEGEQYF
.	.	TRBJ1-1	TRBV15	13	TGTGCCACCAGCAATGGGGGCTACACTGAAGCTTTCTTT	CATSNGGYTEAFF
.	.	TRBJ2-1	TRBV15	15	TGTGCCACCAGCAGAGATAACACAGGGCGAAATGAGCAGTTCTTC	CATSRDNTGRNEQFF
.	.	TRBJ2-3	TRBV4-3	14	TGCGCCAGCAGCCCCGGGACACTCACAGATACGCAGTATTTT	CASSPGTLTDTQYF
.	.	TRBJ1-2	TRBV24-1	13	TGTGCCACCAGTGATCAACAGGGTTACGGCTACACCTTC	CATSDQQGYGYTF
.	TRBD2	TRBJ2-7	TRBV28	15	TGTGCCAGCCTTCGATCGGGCGGGAGCCACTACGAGCAGTACTTC	CASLRSGGSHYEQYF
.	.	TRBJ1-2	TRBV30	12	TGTGCCTGGAGTCTCGAAGGATTTGGCTACACCTTC	CAWSLEGFGYTF
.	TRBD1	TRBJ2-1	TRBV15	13	TGTGCCGTGGCAGGGGGCTCTTACAATGAGCAGTTCTTC	CAVAGGSYNEQFF
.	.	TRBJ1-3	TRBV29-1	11	TGCAGCGTTGTAACTGGAAACACCATATATTTT	CSVVTGNTIYF
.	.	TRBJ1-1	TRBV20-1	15	TGCAGTGCTAGTCCCGGGACATCCACGGCTGCTGAAGCTTTCTTT	CSASPGTSTAAEAFF
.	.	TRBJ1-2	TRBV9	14	TGTGCCAGCAGCCCATTTGAACAGGGAGGAGGCTACACCTTC	CASSPFEQGGGYTF
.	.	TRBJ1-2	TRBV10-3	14	TGTGCCATCAGTGAGTCGTCGGACACATATGGCTACACCTTC	CAISESSDTYGYTF
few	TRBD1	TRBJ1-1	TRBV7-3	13	TGTGCCAGCAGGAGACAGGGGGACACTGAAGCTTTCTTT	CASRRQGDTEAFF
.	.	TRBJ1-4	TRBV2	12	TGTGCCAGCGCCGAGGCGGATGAAAAACTGTTTTTT	CASAEADEKLFF
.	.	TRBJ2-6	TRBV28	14	TGTGCCAGCAGTTTCGGGCCTGGGGCCAACGTCCTGACTTTC	CASSFGPGANVLTF
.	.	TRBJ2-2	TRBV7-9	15	TGTGCCAGCAGCTCGTGGACTACACCCACCGGGGAGCTGTTTTTT	CASSSWTTPTGELFF
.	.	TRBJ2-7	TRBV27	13	TGTGCCAGCAGTGTTAGGCATTCCTACGAGCAGTACTTC	CASSVRHSYEQYF
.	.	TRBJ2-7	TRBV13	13	TGTGCCAGCAGCTTAGATTCTGTCTACGAGCAGTACTTC	CASSLDSVYEQYF
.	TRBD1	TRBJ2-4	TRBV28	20	TGTGCCAGCAGTCTCGTGACAGGGGCGGGTATAACGGTTGCCAAAAACATTCAGTACTTC	CASSLVTGAGITVAKNIQYF
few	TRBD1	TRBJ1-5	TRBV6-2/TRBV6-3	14	TGTGCCAGCAGTCCACCACAGGGGCATCAGCCCCAGCATTTT	CASSPPQGHQPQHF
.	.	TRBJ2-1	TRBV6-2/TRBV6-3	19	TGTGCCAGCAGCAAAGGAGGGGAAGTAGCGGCGTACGGGCACAATGAGCAGTTCTTC	CASSKGGEVAAYGHNEQFF
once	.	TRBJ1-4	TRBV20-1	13	TGCAGTGCTAGTGGGAGGGCAGGGGTAAAACTGTTTTTT	CSASGRAGVKLFF
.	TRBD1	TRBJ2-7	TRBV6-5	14	TGTGCCAGCAGTTACTCAGACAGGGCTTACGAGCAGTACTTC	CASSYSDRAYEQYF
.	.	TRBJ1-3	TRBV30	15	TGTGCCTGGAGTGTAGGATCGAGCTCTGGAAACACCATATATTTT	CAWSVGSSSGNTIYF
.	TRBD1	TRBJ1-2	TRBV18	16	TGTGCCAGCTCAGTGGGACAGGGGGTCGCGAACTATGGCTACACCTTC	CASSVGQGVANYGYTF
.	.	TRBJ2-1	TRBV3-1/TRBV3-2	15	TGTGCCAGCAGCCAAGAGGCGGGGATCTACAATGAGCAGTTCTTC	CASSQEAGIYNEQFF
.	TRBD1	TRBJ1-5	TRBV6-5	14	TGTGCCAGCAGCCAACAGGGGGCCGTTCAGCCCCAGCATTTT	CASSQQGAVQPQHF
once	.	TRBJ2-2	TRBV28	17	TGTGCCACCCACAAGTATGGACCCTCGTCGAACACCGGGGAGCTGTTTTTT	CATHKYGPSSNTGELFF
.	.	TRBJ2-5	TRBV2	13	TGTGCCAGCACCCCAAGAGTTCAAGAGACCCAGTACTTC	CASTPRVQETQYF
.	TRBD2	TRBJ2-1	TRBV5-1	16	TGCGCCAGCAGCATGACCGGGACTACCCTTTACAATGAGCAGTTCTTC	CASSMTGTTLYNEQFF
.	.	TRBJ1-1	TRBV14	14	TGTGCCAGCAGCTCCTACAGCCGGAACACTGAAGCTTTCTTT	CASSSYSRNTEAFF
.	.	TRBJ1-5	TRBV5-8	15	TGTGCCAGCAGCTTACCTAGGCAGGGTGGTCAGCCCCAGCATTTT	CASSLPRQGGQPQHF
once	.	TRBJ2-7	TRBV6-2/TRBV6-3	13	TGTGCCAGCAGTATCCCGGGACCCTACGAGCAGTACTTC	CASSIPGPYEQYF
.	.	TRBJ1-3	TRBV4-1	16	TGCGCCAGCAGCCTTCGCGGGGGCTATGGTGGAAACACCATATATTTT	CASSLRGGYGGNTIYF
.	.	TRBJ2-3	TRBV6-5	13	TGTGCCAGCAGTTACTCGGTATCAGATACGCAGTATTTT	CASSYSVSDTQYF
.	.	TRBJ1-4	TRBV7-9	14	TGTGCCAGCAGCCGCGCCACAACTAATGAAAAACTGTTTTTT	CASSRATTNEKLFF
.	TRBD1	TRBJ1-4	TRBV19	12	TGTGCCAGTAACAGGGGTAGGGAAAAACTGTTTTTT	CASNRGREKLFF
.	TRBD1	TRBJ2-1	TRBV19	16	TGTGCCAGTAGTATAGTCTCGGGACAGGGATACAATGAGCAGTTCTTC	CASSIVSGQGYNEQFF
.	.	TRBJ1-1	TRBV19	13	TGTGCCAGTAGTAGGGGGGGCCACACTGAAGCTTTCTTT	CASSRGGHTEAFF
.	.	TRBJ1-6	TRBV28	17	TGTGCCAGCAGAAACTCCCGCCTCTTCAGCGCAAATTCACCCCTCCACTTT	CASRNSRLFSANSPLHF
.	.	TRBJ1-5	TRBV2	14	TGTGCCAGCAGCCGTGAACAGGGAAGACAGCCCCAGCATTTT	CASSREQGRQPQHF
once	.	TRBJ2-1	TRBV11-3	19	TGTGCCAGCAGCCAGGGGGGTGGGCTAGCTCGAAGCTCCTACAATGAGCAGTTCTTC	CASSQGGGLARSSYNEQFF
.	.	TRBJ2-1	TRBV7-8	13	TGTGCCAGCAGCTTAGGGGAAGAAAATGAGCAGTTCTTC	CASSLGEENEQFF
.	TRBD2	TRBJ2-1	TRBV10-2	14	TGCGCCAGCAGCAAAGATAGCGGGAGTCGTGAGCAGTTCTTC	CASSKDSGSREQFF
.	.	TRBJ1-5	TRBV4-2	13	TGTGCCAGCAGCCAAGGGTCCAATCAGCCCCAGCATTTT	CASSQGSNQPQHF